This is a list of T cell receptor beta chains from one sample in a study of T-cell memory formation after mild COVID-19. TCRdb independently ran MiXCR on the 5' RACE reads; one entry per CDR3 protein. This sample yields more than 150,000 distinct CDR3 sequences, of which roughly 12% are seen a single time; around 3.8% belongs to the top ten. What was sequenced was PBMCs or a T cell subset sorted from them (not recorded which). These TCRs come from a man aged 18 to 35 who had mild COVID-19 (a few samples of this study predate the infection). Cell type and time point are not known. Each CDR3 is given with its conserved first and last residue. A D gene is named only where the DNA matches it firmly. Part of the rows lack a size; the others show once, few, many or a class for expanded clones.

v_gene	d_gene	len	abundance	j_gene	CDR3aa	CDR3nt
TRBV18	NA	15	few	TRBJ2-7	CASSPQGTDSYEQYF	TGTGCCAGCTCACCACAGGGGACGGACTCCTACGAGCAGTACTTC
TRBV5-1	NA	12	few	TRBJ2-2	CASSLFAGELFF	TGCGCCAGCAGCTTGTTCGCCGGGGAGCTGTTTTTT
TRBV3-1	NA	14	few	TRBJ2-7	CASSQGISGSEQYF	TGTGCCAGCAGCCAAGGCATTAGCGGCAGCGAGCAGTACTTC
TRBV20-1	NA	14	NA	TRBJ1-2	CSAWAGEGVYGYTF	TGCAGTGCGTGGGCAGGGGAGGGAGTCTATGGCTACACCTTC
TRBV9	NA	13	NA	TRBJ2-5	CASTGGAQETQYF	TGTGCCAGCACCGGCGGGGCCCAAGAGACCCAGTACTTC
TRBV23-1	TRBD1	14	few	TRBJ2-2	CASRGQGRDGELFF	TGCGCCAGCAGGGGACAGGGCCGCGACGGGGAGCTGTTTTTT
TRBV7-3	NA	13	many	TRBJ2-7	CASSRDAGYEQYF	TGTGCCAGCAGCCGGGACGCCGGATACGAGCAGTACTTC
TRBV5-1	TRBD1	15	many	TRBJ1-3	CASSQGQGAGNTIYF	TGCGCCAGCAGCCAGGGACAGGGAGCTGGAAACACCATATATTTT
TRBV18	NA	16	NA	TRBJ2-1	CASSQGTPSGLNEQFF	TGTGCCAGCTCACAGGGGACTCCGTCGGGGTTGAATGAGCAGTTCTTC
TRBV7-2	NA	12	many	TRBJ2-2	CASSTYTGELFF	TGTGCCAGCAGCACCTACACCGGGGAGCTGTTTTTT
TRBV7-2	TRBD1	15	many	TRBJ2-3	CASSRDRVSTDTQYF	TGTGCCAGCAGCCGAGACAGGGTCAGCACAGATACGCAGTATTTT
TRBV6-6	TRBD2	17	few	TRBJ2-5	CASSYSPREGSRETQYF	TGTGCCAGCAGTTACTCGCCCAGGGAGGGGAGTAGGGAGACCCAGTACTTC
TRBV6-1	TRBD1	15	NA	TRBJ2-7	CASSEAGQVSYEQYF	TGTGCCAGCAGTGAAGCGGGACAGGTATCCTACGAGCAGTACTTC
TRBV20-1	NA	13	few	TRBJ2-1	CSAPPTGYNEQFF	TGCAGTGCCCCACCTACAGGCTACAATGAGCAGTTCTTC
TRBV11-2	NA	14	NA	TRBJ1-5	CASSSATGNQPQHF	TGTGCCAGCAGCTCTGCGACAGGCAATCAGCCCCAGCATTTT
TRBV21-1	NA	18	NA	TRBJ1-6	CASSKNAGQAYPLKPLHF	TGTGCCAGCAGCAAAAACGCCGGACAGGCGTATCCCCTAAAGCCCCTCCACTTT
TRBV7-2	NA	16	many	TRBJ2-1	CASSSTQGGPRDEQFF	TGTGCCAGCAGCTCCACCCAGGGCGGCCCCAGGGATGAGCAGTTCTTC
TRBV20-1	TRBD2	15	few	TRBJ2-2	CSAPRLAANTGELFF	TGCAGTGCCCCTCGGCTAGCGGCTAACACCGGGGAGCTGTTTTTT
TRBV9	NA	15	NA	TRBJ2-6	CASSVQSSGANVLTF	TGTGCCAGCAGCGTCCAAAGCTCTGGGGCCAACGTCCTGACTTTC
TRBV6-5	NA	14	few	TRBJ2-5	CASNLKQGSETQYF	TGTGCCAGCAATCTTAAACAGGGAAGCGAGACCCAGTACTTC
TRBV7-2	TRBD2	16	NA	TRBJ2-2	CASSKVGGWNTGELFF	TGTGCCAGCAGCAAAGTGGGGGGGTGGAACACCGGGGAGCTGTTTTTT
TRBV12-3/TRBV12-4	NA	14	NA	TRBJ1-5	CASSLGLWGQPQHF	TGTGCCAGCAGTCTCGGGCTCTGGGGTCAGCCCCAGCATTTT
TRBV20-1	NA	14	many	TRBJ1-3	CSARDFNSGNTIYF	TGCAGTGCCCGGGACTTCAACTCTGGAAACACCATATATTTT
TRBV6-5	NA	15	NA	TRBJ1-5	CASSSRTSRGQPQHF	TGTGCCAGCAGTTCCCGGACCTCAAGAGGCCAGCCCCAGCATTTT
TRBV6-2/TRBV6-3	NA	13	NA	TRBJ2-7	CASSPFRVYEQYF	TGTGCCAGCAGCCCCTTTCGTGTCTACGAGCAGTACTTC
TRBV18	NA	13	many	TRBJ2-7	CASSPWRAGEQYF	TGTGCCAGCTCACCTTGGAGGGCGGGGGAGCAGTACTTC
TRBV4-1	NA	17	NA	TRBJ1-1	CASSQEVFVDPTGGAFF	TGCGCCAGCAGCCAAGAAGTGTTTGTTGACCCAACGGGAGGAGCTTTCTTT
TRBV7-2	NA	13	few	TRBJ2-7	CASSLSLSYEQYF	TGTGCCAGCAGCCTTTCCCTCTCCTACGAGCAGTACTTC
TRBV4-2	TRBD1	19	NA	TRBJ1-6	CASSQETSTGTGLNSPLHF	TGTGCCAGCAGCCAAGAGACCTCCACCGGGACAGGCTTAAATTCACCCCTCCACTTT
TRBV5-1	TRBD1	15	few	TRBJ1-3	CASSGGTGPGNTIYF	TGCGCCAGCAGCGGTGGGACAGGACCTGGAAACACCATATATTTT
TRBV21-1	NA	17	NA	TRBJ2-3	CASSKLRAGSPTDTQYF	TGTGCCAGCAGCAAATTAAGGGCGGGGTCCCCCACAGATACGCAGTATTTT
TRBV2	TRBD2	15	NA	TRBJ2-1	CASRNLAGGTNEQFF	TGTGCCAGCAGGAACTTAGCGGGGGGGACGAATGAGCAGTTCTTC
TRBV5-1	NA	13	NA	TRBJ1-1	CASGDRMNTEAFF	TGCGCCAGCGGAGACAGGATGAACACTGAAGCTTTCTTT
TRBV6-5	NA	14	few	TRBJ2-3	CASSYSQGSDTQYF	TGTGCCAGCAGTTATAGTCAGGGATCAGATACGCAGTATTTT
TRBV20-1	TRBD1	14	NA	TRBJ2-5	CSASSLDREETQYF	TGCAGTGCTAGCAGCCTAGACAGGGAAGAGACCCAGTACTTC
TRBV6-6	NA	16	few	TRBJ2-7	CASREPGRNSGYEQYF	TGTGCCAGCAGAGAACCGGGACGCAATTCAGGCTACGAGCAGTACTTC
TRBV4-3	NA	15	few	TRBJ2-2	CASSQEGSNTGELFF	TGCGCCAGCAGCCAAGAAGGCTCGAACACCGGGGAGCTGTTTTTT
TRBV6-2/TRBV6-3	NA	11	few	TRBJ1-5	CASSDGGPQHF	TGTGCCAGCAGTGACGGGGGGCCCCAGCATTTT
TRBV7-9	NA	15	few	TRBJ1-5	CASSSSTDSNQPQHF	TGTGCCAGCAGCTCGTCTACTGATAGCAATCAGCCCCAGCATTTT
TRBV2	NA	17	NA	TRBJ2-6	CASSEARGNSGANVLTF	TGTGCCAGCAGTGAAGCGAGAGGGAACTCTGGGGCCAACGTCCTGACTTTC
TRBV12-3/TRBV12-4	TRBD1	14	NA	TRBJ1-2	CASSPTQGVYGYTF	TGTGCCAGCAGTCCAACACAGGGGGTCTATGGCTACACCTTC
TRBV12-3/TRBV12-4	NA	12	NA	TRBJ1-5	CASSLTSQPQHF	TGTGCCAGCAGCCTTACAAGTCAGCCCCAGCATTTT